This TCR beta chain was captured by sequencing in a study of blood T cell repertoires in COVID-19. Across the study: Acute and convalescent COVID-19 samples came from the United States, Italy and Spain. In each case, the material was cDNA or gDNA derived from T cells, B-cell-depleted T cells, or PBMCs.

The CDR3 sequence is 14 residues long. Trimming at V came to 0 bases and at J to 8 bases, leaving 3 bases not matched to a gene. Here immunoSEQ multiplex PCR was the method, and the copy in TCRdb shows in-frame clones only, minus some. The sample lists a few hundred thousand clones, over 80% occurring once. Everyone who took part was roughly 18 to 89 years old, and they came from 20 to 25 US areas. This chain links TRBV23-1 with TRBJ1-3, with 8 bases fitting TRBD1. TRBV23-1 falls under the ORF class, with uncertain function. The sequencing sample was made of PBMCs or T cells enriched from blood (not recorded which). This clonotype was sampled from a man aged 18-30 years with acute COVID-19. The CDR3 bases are TGCGCCAGCAGTCAATCGGACAGGGTTGACACCATATATTTT. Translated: CASSQSDRVDTIYF.